This T cell receptor beta chain was recovered during a study of cytomegalovirus exposure and HLA in healthy donors. The primer mix had 60 Vbeta and 13 Jbeta primers. Clones were read by immunoSEQ multiplex PCR, and TCRdb kept only the in-frame ones, dropping some. The sample yields under 200,000 clones, roughly 84% seen once. Trimming removed 6 bases at V and 0 bases at J, with 8 bases between. CDR1 MDHEN and CDR2 SYDVKM come from the germline V gene. The CDR3 covers 14 residues. The genes are TRBV28 and TRBJ2-2, with a weak D call TRBD1 (5 bases). The sequence was collected from a boy aged 2 to 9 in good health and CMV-seronegative. Sequencing was done on a sample of PBMCs. CDR3 sequence: CASRRGANTGELFF. The DNA of the CDR3 is TGTGCCAGCAGAAGGGGTGCGAACACCGGGGAGCTGTTTTTT.